The clone carrying this T cell receptor beta chain counts as medium-sized. In the original workflow: From reference gene primer amplification, estimates of nucleated cell counts were derived. Only in-frame clones appear in the TCRdb table, and some are missing; sequencing was by immunoSEQ multiplex PCR. D and trimming were read from the DNA, whereas the V and J calls and clone size are those reported in that table. The sample includes approximately 230,000 clones, approximately 90% of them seen just once. Germline CDR1 is SNHLY and CDR2 is FYNNEI. The CDR3 is 14 amino acids. V was clipped by 6 bases and J by 6 bases; unmatched bases: 10. The sample originates from a study of blood T cell repertoires in COVID-19. Across the whole study: Samples came from the United States, Italy and Spain, spanning acute and convalescent COVID-19. In each case, the material was cDNA or gDNA derived from T cells, B-cell-depleted T cells, or PBMCs.

Sample: peripheral blood. The sequence derives from a man between 18 and 35 years old with active or convalescent COVID-19. The gene calls are TRBV2 and TRBJ1-1; 7 nucleotides agree with TRBD1. The CDR3 here is CASREQGTLSEAFF. The CDR3, as DNA: TGTGCCAGCAGGGAACAGGGGACCCTCTCTGAAGCTTTCTTT.